The 30 T cell receptor beta chains below were found in one sample sequenced in a study of blood T cells in healthy people across ages. Through a sample-barcoded 5' primer and a J-beta primer mix, a second PCR was run for 7 to 11 cycles. TCRdb used MiXCR to reprocess the 5' RACE reads, holding one entry per CDR3 protein. Of some 1,800,000 distinct CDR3 sequences detected, more than 35% appear once; the ten largest clones hold about 23%. The sequenced sample was blood. These receptors were collected from a human donor in good health.

This clonotype appeared a single time. V gene TRBV5-5 combines with J gene TRBJ1-1; TRBD1 is a possible D gene (5 bases). The CDR3 length is 16 residues. Germline CDR1 is SGHKS and CDR2 is YYEKEE (reference sequence). The V gene lost 4 bases and the J gene lost 3 bases, with 19 bases spanning the gap. The CDR3 DNA reads as TGTGCCAGCAGCCCTCAGGGAGGTAGGATGCACACTGAAGCTTTCTTT. It is translated as CASSPQGGRMHTEAFF.

The V gene is TRBV4-3, the J gene TRBJ1-2; TRBD1 matches at 7 bases. Trimming cost V 1 base and J 4 bases; bases outside gene matches: 9. The CDR3 covers 16 residues. Germline CDR1 and CDR2: LGHNA and YSLEER. The CDR3 sequence is CASSQVDRRGSYGYTF. In nucleotides, the CDR3 is TGCGCCAGCAGCCAAGTGGACAGGAGAGGTAGCTATGGCTACACCTTC.

This clonotype was counted only a few times. It may be a read error: a sequence one base away is much more abundant. The rearrangement links TRBV7-2 to TRBJ2-7; TRBD1 agrees at 7 bases. The CDR3 contains 13 residues. The V segment lost 2 bases and the J segment 5 bases; nucleotides outside the gene matches: 3. Per the germline V gene, CDR1 is SGHTA and CDR2 is FQGNSA. Here the CDR3 DNA reads TGTGCCAGCAGCTTAACAGGGGCCAACGAGCAGTACTTC. Its translation: CASSLTGANEQYF.

The J gene is TRBJ2-1, the V gene TRBV11-3; TRBD2 matches 8 bases. The germline V gene encodes CDR1 SGHNT and CDR2 YENEEA. The CDR3 extends over 16 amino acids. V shed 4 bases, J shed 5 bases, and the junction held 10 bases outside the gene matches. CDR3 protein: CASSSTSGLVNNEQFF. CDR3 nucleotide sequence: TGTGCCAGCAGCTCCACTAGCGGCCTCGTGAACAATGAGCAGTTCTTC.

Concerning this clonotype: At one boundary the junction diverges from the germline segment, which might be a read error. CDR3 loop: CANSLVDTQYF. In DNA, the CDR3 is TGTGCCAACAGCTTAGTTGATACGCAGTATTTT. The rearrangement uses TRBV7-2 and TRBJ2-3; D unclear. CDR1 is SGHTA, CDR2 FQGNSA, per germline. CDR3 length: 11 residues.

This clonotype was detected a few times. This chain uses TRBV6-4 with TRBJ2-1; possible D gene TRBD2, 5 bases. The CDR3 covers 17 residues. Germline CDR1 and CDR2: MRHNA and SNTAGT. Trimming shortened V by 2 bases and J by 0 bases, and 14 bases separated the two germline ends. The CDR3 coding sequence is TGTGCCAGCAGTGACGATCTAGCAGATAGCTCCTACAATGAGCAGTTCTTC. It encodes CASSDDLADSSYNEQFF.

A remark on this clonotype: It may be a read error: a sequence one base away is much more abundant. The V call is TRBV7-8, the J call TRBJ2-3; unclear D gene. In germline, CDR1 is SGHVS, CDR2 FQNEAQ. The CDR3 runs 13 residues. V was cut by 0 bases and J by 4 bases, with 5 bases left in between. The CDR3 sequence: CASSLAWPDTQYF. The CDR3 nucleotides read TGTGCCAGCAGCTTAGCGTGGCCAGATACGCAGTATTTT. The variable domain in full, completed from reference TRBV7-8 and TRBJ2-3, reads GAGVSQSPRYKVAKRGQDVALRCDPISGHVSLFWYQQALGQGPEFLTYFQNEAQLDKSGLPSDRFFAERPEGSVSTLKIQRTQQEDSAVYLCASSLAWPDTQYFGPGTRLTVL.

Notes on this clonotype: This CDR3 fails to terminate in the conserved phenylalanine or tryptophan, so it likely reflects a read error. The CDR3 sequence is CASRAITGPHYGYTC. The CDR3 region has the DNA TGTGCCAGCAGAGCTATAACAGGGCCCCACTATGGCTACACCTGC. V and J are TRBV2 and TRBJ1-2, with D perhaps TRBD1 (6 bases). The CDR3 loop spans 15 amino acids. Germline CDR1 reads SNHLY; CDR2 reads FYNNEI. Trimming cost V 6 bases and J 3 bases, with 17 bases left between them.

This clonotype showed up just a few times. The V and J genes are TRBV5-1 and TRBJ1-2, with D unclear. Germline loops: CDR1 SGHRS, CDR2 YFSETQ. The ends were cut back, 0 bases at V and 1 base at J, with 10 bases in the middle. The CDR3 loop spans 15 amino acids. CDR3 in amino acids: CASSLESDNNYGYTF. For the CDR3, the DNA is TGCGCCAGCAGCTTGGAATCAGATAATAACTATGGCTACACCTTC. Full variable domain (remainder filled in from reference TRBV5-1 and TRBJ1-2): KAGVTQTPRYLIKTRGQQVTLSCSPISGHRSVSWYQQTPGQGLQFLFEYFSETQRNKGNFPGRFSGRQFSNSRSEMNVSTLELGDSALYLCASSLESDNNYGYTFGSGTRLTVV.

This clonotype was seen a handful of times. This CDR3 is CASSLRGGTGHEQYF. Here the CDR3 DNA reads TGTGCCAGCAGCCTCAGAGGCGGGACGGGACACGAGCAGTACTTC. V and J are TRBV12-3 or TRBV12-4 and TRBJ2-7, with TRBD2 as a possible D gene (6 bases). CDR3 length: 15 residues. V lost 6 bases, J lost 5 bases, and 20 bases lay in between.

Notes on this clonotype: A much larger clone lies one base from this, so it may be a read error. CDR3 in DNA: TGTGCCAGCAGCTTAGAGGTGGGACTCCTTTACGAGCAGTACTTC. Its protein is CASSLEVGLLYEQYF. The chain links TRBV7-6 to TRBJ2-7, with a tentative D call TRBD2 (6 bases). The V end was cut by 1 base, the J end by 4 bases, with 14 bases between. In germline, CDR1 is SGHVS, CDR2 FNYEAQ. This CDR3 has 15 residues.

This chain uses TRBV7-2 with TRBJ1-1; 8 nucleotides match TRBD1. The CDR3 extends over 13 amino acids. With 5 bases clipped from V and 8 bases from J, the junction kept 7 bases outside the gene matches. Germline values: CDR1 SGHTA, CDR2 FQGNSA. The CDR3 here is CASSARQGWEAFF. DNA for the CDR3: TGTGCCAGCAGCGCTCGACAGGGGTGGGAAGCTTTCTTT.

This clonotype has a handful of counts. The gene calls are TRBV12-3 or TRBV12-4 and TRBJ1-5; D remains unclear. V was shortened by 2 bases and J by 2 bases, with 19 bases between the two germline ends. The CDR3 totals 18 residues. CDR3 DNA sequence: TGTGCCAGCAGTTTATCAATTTTTATAGGCGACGGCAATCAGCCCCAGCATTTT. Translation: CASSLSIFIGDGNQPQHF.

This clonotype has only a few counts. J is TRBJ1-2 and V is TRBV9; D gene unclear. The CDR3 has 17 residues. With 0 bases removed from V and 3 bases from J, the gap between germline ends came to 18 bases. Germline V gives CDR1 SGDLS, CDR2 YYNGEE. CDR3 sequence (DNA): TGTGCCAGCAGCGTAGTGCCCACAGACGCATCGCACTATGGCTACACCTTC. This translates into CASSVVPTDASHYGYTF.

J is TRBJ2-1 and V is TRBV5-1, with TRBD1 matching 8 bases. The V gene end was trimmed by 0 bases and the J gene end by 8 bases; junction bases not matched to a gene: 4. The germline gives CDR1 SGHRS, CDR2 YFSETQ. The length of the CDR3 is 14 residues. Here the CDR3 DNA reads TGCGCCAGCAGCTTGGACAGGGGGATGGATGAGCAGTTCTTC. Protein product: CASSLDRGMDEQFF.

The chain employs TRBV20-1 and TRBJ2-1; D not certain. The V end lost 5 bases, the J end lost 9 bases, and 14 bases lay between the germline ends. CDR3 length equals 12 residues. Germline-derived CDR1 and CDR2 are DFQATT and SNEGSKA (reference sequence). The CDR3: CSAPVGWGEQFF. CDR3 sequence (DNA): TGCAGTGCTCCCGTAGGGTGGGGTGAGCAGTTCTTC.

The chain carries TRBV28 and TRBJ2-7, with D perhaps given as TRBD1 or TRBD2 (6 bases each). This CDR3 has 14 amino acids. V was trimmed by 8 bases and J by 1 base, leaving 15 bases between them. CDR1 is MDHEN and CDR2 is SYDVKM in the germline V gene. This CDR3 is CASQKGGGSYEQYF. In DNA form, the CDR3 reads TGTGCCAGCCAAAAAGGAGGGGGTTCCTACGAGCAGTACTTC.

This chain uses TRBV12-3 or TRBV12-4 with TRBJ1-1; D is unresolved. CDR3 length: 17 residues. The germline V and J ends were trimmed by 1 base and 11 bases, with 26 bases remaining between them. CDR3 protein: CASSLESPGPQWVSAFF. The CDR3 DNA is TGTGCCAGCAGTTTAGAATCCCCCGGCCCTCAATGGGTTTCGGCTTTCTTT.

The chain joins TRBV5-6 to TRBJ2-2, with D unresolved. Germline V gene data show CDR1 as SGHDT and CDR2 as YYEEEE. The CDR3 is 15 residues long. Trimming shortened V by 1 base and J by 4 bases, and 11 bases separated the two germline ends. The CDR3 is CASSLPVLLTGELFF. The CDR3 region has the DNA TGTGCCAGCAGCTTGCCAGTCTTACTCACCGGGGAGCTGTTTTTT.

The chain joins TRBV7-2 to TRBJ2-3, with 10 bases fitting TRBD1. Per the germline V gene, CDR1 is SGHTA and CDR2 is FQGNSA. The CDR3 is made up of 16 amino acids. V dropped 5 bases and J dropped 4; count of bases not matched to a gene: 9. The CDR3 reads CASSLRDRGWSDTQYF. CDR3 bases: TGTGCCAGCAGCCTCCGGGACAGGGGATGGTCAGATACGCAGTATTTT.

V gene TRBV29-1 combines with J gene TRBJ2-3; a weak D match, TRBD2 (5 bases). Germline CDR1 and CDR2: SQVTM and ANQGSEA. The CDR3 loop spans 14 amino acids. V was trimmed by 8 bases and J by 2 bases, leaving 17 bases between them. The CDR3 sequence is CSIKRSTPTDTQYF. CDR3 bases: TGCAGCATTAAGCGGTCCACTCCCACAGATACGCAGTATTTT.

A few counts support this clonotype. The chain employs TRBV7-9 and TRBJ2-7; D is unresolved. The CDR3 covers 13 residues. The germline V gene encodes CDR1 SEHNR and CDR2 FQNEAQ (reference sequence). Deletions cut 2 bases from V and 6 bases from J, with 11 bases between. In DNA form, the CDR3 reads TGTGCCAGCAGCTTACCCCCCCTACCCGAGCAGTACTTC. It yields the protein CASSLPPLPEQYF.

This clonotype turned up a few times. This chain joins TRBV2 and TRBJ1-1; D might be TRBD1 (6 bases). The CDR3 length is 11 residues. CDR1 is SNHLY, CDR2 FYNNEI, per germline. Deletions cut 7 bases from V and 9 bases from J, with 12 bases between. CDR3: CASIPGGQAFF. In nucleotides, the CDR3 is TGTGCCAGCATTCCGGGGGGGCAAGCTTTCTTT.

This clonotype was recorded a few times. V and J are TRBV4-3 and TRBJ2-4, with no clear D. This CDR3 is built from 17 residues. Germline V gene sequence: CDR1 LGHNA, CDR2 YSLEER. The germline V and J ends were trimmed by 1 base and 6 bases, with 19 bases remaining between them. The chain's CDR3 is CASSQGPTGTAINIQYF. DNA of the CDR3: TGCGCCAGCAGCCAAGGTCCAACCGGTACAGCGATAAACATTCAGTACTTC.

Only one count was recorded for this clonotype. A read error is possible here, since a much larger clone lies one base away. The chain couples TRBV6-1 to TRBJ2-1; 9 nucleotides line up with TRBD2. The CDR3 totals 15 residues. J was trimmed by 5 bases and V by 4 bases; bases with no gene match: 6. The germline V gene encodes CDR1 MNHNS and CDR2 SASEGT. The CDR3 coding sequence is TGTGCCAGCAGTGGAGGCGGGGGGGGACACAATGAGCAGTTCTTC. Its translation: CASSGGGGGHNEQFF.

This clonotype was seen a few times. The chain couples TRBV7-2 to TRBJ2-5, with 9 bases identical to TRBD2. The DNA matches TRBJ2-7 better at its end, which makes the J call doubtful. Germline lookup yields CDR1 SGHTA and CDR2 FQGNSA. The CDR3 extends over 14 amino acids. In nucleotides, the CDR3 is TGTGCCAGCAGCAGGGTAGCGGGAGACTACGAGCAGTACTTC. Its protein product is CASSRVAGDYEQYF.

This clonotype was recorded once. The gene calls are TRBV6-6 and TRBJ1-6, with D possibly being TRBD1 (5 bases). CDR3 size: 16 residues. V shed 2 bases and J shed 0 bases, with 8 bases lying between them. Germline CDR1 is MNHNY and CDR2 is SVGAGI (reference sequence). The CDR3 DNA sequence: TGTGCCAGCAGTTACGAGGGGAGCTCCTATAATTCACCCCTCCACTTT. Translating gives CASSYEGSSYNSPLHF.

The V gene is TRBV12-3 or TRBV12-4, the J gene TRBJ1-1; D gene ambiguous. The CDR3 length is 11 residues. The V gene lost 3 bases and the J gene lost 10 bases, with 9 bases spanning the gap. The DNA for the CDR3 is TGTGCCAGCAGTTTTAGGGAGAGAGCTTTCTTT. This codes for CASSFRERAFF.

This chain links TRBV5-1 with TRBJ1-4; D call uncertain. The germline CDR1 and CDR2 sequences are SGHRS and YFSETQ. V gave up 4 bases and J gave up 3 bases, with 10 bases separating them. The CDR3 is 14 residues long. The CDR3 DNA follows: TGCGCCAGCAGCCCCGGCTCACCTAATGAAAAACTGTTTTTT. Its protein product is CASSPGSPNEKLFF.

This clonotype was counted a few times. This chain connects TRBV10-3 to TRBJ2-3, with TRBD2 identical over 8 bases. Trimming took 10 bases from V and 4 from J; bases not matched to a gene: 13. The germline V gene has CDR1 ENHRY and CDR2 SYGVKD. The CDR3 spans 15 residues. CDR3 residues: CATQSRGGGSDTQYF. For the CDR3, the DNA is TGTGCCACCCAAAGCCGGGGGGGCGGGTCAGATACGCAGTATTTT.